This T cell receptor (beta chain) originates from a study of cytomegalovirus exposure and HLA in healthy donors. This PCR relied on a set of 60 Vbeta primers and 13 Jbeta primers. Original processing methods: Later analysis identified roughly 82 million unique TCR beta chains, around 10 million shared. Here immunoSEQ multiplex PCR was the method, and the copy in TCRdb shows in-frame clones only, minus some. V and J calls and clone size are copied from that table; D and trimming were computed from the DNA. The sample carries some 150,000 clones, 80% recorded once. On this clone: Its cognate antigen is unknown.

The V and J ends lost 3 bases and 3 bases respectively, with 10 bases between them. The V gene's germline CDR1 is SGHNT and CDR2 YYREEE (reference sequence). The CDR3 is 14 residues long. Findings and limits, study-wide: It was reported that TCR beta sequences correctly inferred the HLA-A and HLA-B alleles for most subjects. Association of 15,000 to 20,000 TCR beta sequences with HLA alleles was found at 0.05 false discovery rate in a later analysis. There was a cluster of highly shared sequence variants that was likely a sequencing artifact.

Sequencing was performed on PBMCs. The chain is built from TRBV5-4 and TRBJ1-3; D possibly corresponds to TRBD1 (5 bases). This TCR derives from a man aged 25-45 years in good health and CMV-seronegative. The CDR3 region is CASSSSGLGNTIYF. The CDR3 DNA reads TGTGCCAGCAGCTCGTCAGGGCTTGGAAACACCATATATTTT.